These 13 T cell receptor beta chains originate from one sample sequenced in a study of beta chain features in type 1 diabetes. Every bit of the isolated RNA underwent reverse transcription, so sequencing read expressed TCRB transcripts. Sequencing was performed with immunoSEQ multiplex PCR; in TCRdb, only in-frame clones are kept and a portion is missing. The sample yields about 900,000 clones, under 20% seen once. Material: naive CD4+ T cells from blood. These receptors came from a woman aged 18-29 years in good health.

This clone was picked up a small number of times. This sequence joins TRBV21-1 and TRBJ1-1; the D call in the table, TRBD1, was not verified against the DNA. TRBV21-1 corresponds to a pseudogene. This CDR3 comprises 13 residues. In nucleotides, the CDR3 is TGTGCCAGCAACACCTCCTCCAACACTGAAGCTTTCTTT. Its protein product is CASNTSSNTEAFF.

The rearrangement links TRBV4-3 to TRBJ2-1; weak D call: TRBD2 (6 bases). Germline V gene lookup returns CDR1 LGHNA and CDR2 YSLEER. V gave up 0 bases and J gave up 8 bases, with 17 bases separating them. CDR3 length: 16 amino acids. In nucleotides, the CDR3 is TGCGCCAGCAGCCAAGACCCGCCGGGAGAAGGTTATGAGCAGTTCTTC. Translation: CASSQDPPGEGYEQFF.

This clone appeared a few times. The chain couples TRBV4-3 to TRBJ2-1; D might be TRBD1 (6 bases). The CDR3 has 13 residues. Deletions cut 3 bases from V and 13 bases from J, with 16 bases between. CDR1 LGHNA and CDR2 YSLEER come from the germline V gene. The CDR3 sequence is CASSQRSGEFQFF. In nucleotides, the CDR3 is TGCGCCAGCAGCCAGAGATCAGGGGAGTTTCAGTTCTTC.

This clone showed up just a few times. V and J are TRBV18 and TRBJ2-6, with a possible D match to TRBD2 (5 bases). The germline V gene encodes CDR1 KGHSH and CDR2 LQKENI. The CDR3 is 17 residues long. Trimming took 3 bases from V and 0 from J, leaving 12 bases between them. The DNA of the CDR3 is TGTGCCAGCTCACCGACCGGGAACCACTCTGGGGCCAACGTCCTGACTTTC. Translation gives CASSPTGNHSGANVLTF.

The chain joins TRBV7-9 to TRBJ1-2; D not certain. The CDR3 spans 10 residues. Trimming removed 1 base at V and 7 bases at J, with 1 base between. CDR1 SEHNR and CDR2 FQNEAQ come from the germline V gene (reference sequence). The CDR3 loop is CASSLGGYTF. The CDR3 DNA is TGTGCCAGCAGCTTAGGTGGCTACACCTTC.

The chain links TRBV28 to TRBJ1-5, with no clear D. Trimming took 5 bases from V and 1 from J, leaving 15 bases between them. The CDR3 contains 16 residues. The germline V gene encodes CDR1 MDHEN and CDR2 SYDVKM. The CDR3 bases are TGTGCCAGCAGTCAACGGACGTGGGGAAGCAATCAGCCCCAGCATTTT. The encoded protein is CASSQRTWGSNQPQHF.

The chain joins TRBV5-6 to TRBJ2-2, with D tentatively TRBD1 (7 bases). Germline V gene sequence: CDR1 SGHDT, CDR2 YYEEEE. The CDR3 runs to 16 residues. V dropped 6 bases and J dropped 0 bases, with 15 bases sitting between them. CDR3 nucleotides: TGTGCCAGCAACCCTGCGGGACAGCCGAACACCGGGGAGCTGTTTTTT. Amino acids: CASNPAGQPNTGELFF.

The rearrangement uses TRBV6-6 and TRBJ2-7; 8 positions match TRBD2. Germline assignment: CDR1 MNHNY and CDR2 SVGAGI (reference sequence). The CDR3 is 15 amino acids. V trimming: 5 bases; J trimming: 7 bases; junction bases outside the gene matches: 13. CDR3 protein: CASSIRVAGGGEQYF. The CDR3 nucleotides are TGTGCCAGCAGTATCCGGGTGGCGGGAGGTGGGGAGCAGTACTTC.

The chain carries TRBV29-1 and TRBJ2-5, with 8 nucleotides matching TRBD1. The CDR3 is 12 residues long. Germline CDR1 is SQVTM and CDR2 is ANQGSEA. The ends lost 8 bases at V and 3 bases at J; junction bases unmatched: 5. CDR3 DNA: TGCAGCACAAAGACAGGGGAAGAGACCCAGTACTTC. Protein product: CSTKTGEETQYF.

This clone was seen only a few times. The chain combines TRBV11-2 with TRBJ1-2; D unclear. V gave up 0 bases and J gave up 8 bases, with 10 bases separating them. Germline V gene data show CDR1 as SGHAT and CDR2 as FQNNGV. The CDR3 has 13 amino acids. The CDR3 sequence is CASSLDSSGGYTF. The CDR3 DNA follows: TGTGCCAGCAGCTTAGACAGTTCCGGGGGCTACACCTTC.

Remarks on this clone: The CDR3 ends on some other residue instead of the conserved phenylalanine or tryptophan, so this is likely a read error. No DNA is shown, since the ends of the CDR3 on it are uncertain; the CDR3 is the one TCRdb lists. The chain uses TRBV19 and TRBJ2-3. The CDR3 region is 10 residues in length, termini included. Germline assignment: CDR1 LNHDA and CDR2 SQIVND (reference sequence). The CDR3 loop reads CASSPSGTTY.

The chain has TRBV7-6 and TRBJ2-1; D is unresolved. The ends were cut back, 2 bases at V and 0 bases at J, with 14 bases in the middle. The CDR3 has 17 amino acids. Per germline, CDR1 SGHVS and CDR2 FNYEAQ. CDR3 region: CASSLSIGGSSYNEQFF. Written as DNA, the CDR3 is TGTGCCAGCAGCTTATCCATTGGCGGAAGCTCCTACAATGAGCAGTTCTTC. Full variable domain (remainder filled in from reference TRBV7-6 and TRBJ2-1): GAGVSQSPRYKVTKRGQDVALRCDPISGHVSLYWYRQALGQGPEFLTYFNYEAQQDKSGLPNDRFSAERPEGSISTLTIQRTEQRDSAMYRCASSLSIGGSSYNEQFFGPGTRLTVL.

In its sample, this clone was seen a few times. The V call is TRBV29-1, the J call TRBJ1-3; 10 bases agree with TRBD1. The CDR3 loop spans 12 amino acids. The V and J ends lost 7 bases and 8 bases, in that order; junction bases with no gene match: 5. Germline values: CDR1 SQVTM, CDR2 ANQGSEA. The CDR3 sequence: CSARQGADTIYF. In nucleotides, the CDR3 is TGCAGCGCTAGACAGGGGGCTGACACCATATATTTT.